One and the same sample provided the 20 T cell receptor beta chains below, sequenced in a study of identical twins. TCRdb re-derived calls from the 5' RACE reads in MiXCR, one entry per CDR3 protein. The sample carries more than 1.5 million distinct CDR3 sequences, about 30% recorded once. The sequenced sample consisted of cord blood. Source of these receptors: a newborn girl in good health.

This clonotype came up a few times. CDR3 DNA sequence: TGTGCCAGCAGTGTGAGCGCACGCTCCTACGAGCAGTACTTC. Translating it yields CASSVSARSYEQYF. The chain recombines TRBV28 with TRBJ2-7; D is unclear. V lost 5 bases, J lost 0 bases, and 11 bases lay in between. The germline V gene encodes CDR1 MDHEN and CDR2 SYDVKM. This CDR3 has 14 amino acids. The full variable domain, in which reference TRBV28 and TRBJ2-7 provide the parts outside the CDR3, is DVKVTQSSRYLVKRTGEKVFLECVQDMDHENMFWYRQDPGLGLRLIYFSYDVKMKEKGDIPEGYSVSREKKERFSLILESASTNQTSMYLCASSVSARSYEQYFGPGTRLTVT.

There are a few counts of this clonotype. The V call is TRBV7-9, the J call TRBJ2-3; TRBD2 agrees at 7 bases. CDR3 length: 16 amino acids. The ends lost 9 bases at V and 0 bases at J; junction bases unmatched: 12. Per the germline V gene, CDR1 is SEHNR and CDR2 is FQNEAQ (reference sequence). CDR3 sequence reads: CASVGGSSPSTDTQYF. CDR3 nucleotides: TGTGCCAGTGTCGGCGGGAGTTCCCCTAGCACAGATACGCAGTATTTT.

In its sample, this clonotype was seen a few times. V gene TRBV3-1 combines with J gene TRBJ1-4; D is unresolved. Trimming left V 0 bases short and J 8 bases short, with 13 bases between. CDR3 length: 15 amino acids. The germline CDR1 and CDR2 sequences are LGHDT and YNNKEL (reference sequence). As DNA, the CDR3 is TGTGCCAGCAGCCAAGATCAACGGGTCGACGAAAAACTGTTTTTT. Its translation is CASSQDQRVDEKLFF.

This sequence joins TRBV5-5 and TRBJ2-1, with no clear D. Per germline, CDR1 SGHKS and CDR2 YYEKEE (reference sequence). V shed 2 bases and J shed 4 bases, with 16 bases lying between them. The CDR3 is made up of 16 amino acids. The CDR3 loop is CASSFAPRTDYNEQFF. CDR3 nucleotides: TGTGCCAGCAGCTTTGCCCCGAGGACCGATTACAATGAGCAGTTCTTC.

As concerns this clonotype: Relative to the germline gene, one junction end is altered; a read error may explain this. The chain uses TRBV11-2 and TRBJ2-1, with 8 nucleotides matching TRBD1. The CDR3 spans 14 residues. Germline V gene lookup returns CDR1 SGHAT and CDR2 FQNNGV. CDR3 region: CASSQGALYSEQFF. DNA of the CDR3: TGTGCCAGCAGCCAGGGGGCCCTATACAGTGAGCAGTTCTTC.

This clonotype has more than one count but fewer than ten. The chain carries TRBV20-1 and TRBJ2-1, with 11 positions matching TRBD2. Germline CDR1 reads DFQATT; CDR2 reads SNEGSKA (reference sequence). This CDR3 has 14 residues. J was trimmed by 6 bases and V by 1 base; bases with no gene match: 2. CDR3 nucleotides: TGCAGTGCTAGAGTCCTAGCGGGAGGCAATGAGCAGTTCTTC. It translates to CSARVLAGGNEQFF.

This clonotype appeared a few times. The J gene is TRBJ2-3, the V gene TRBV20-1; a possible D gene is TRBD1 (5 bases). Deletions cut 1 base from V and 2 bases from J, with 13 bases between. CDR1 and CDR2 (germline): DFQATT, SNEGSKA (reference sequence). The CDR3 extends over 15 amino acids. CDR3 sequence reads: CSARGQGAHTDTQYF. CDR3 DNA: TGCAGTGCTAGAGGGCAAGGGGCGCACACAGATACGCAGTATTTT.

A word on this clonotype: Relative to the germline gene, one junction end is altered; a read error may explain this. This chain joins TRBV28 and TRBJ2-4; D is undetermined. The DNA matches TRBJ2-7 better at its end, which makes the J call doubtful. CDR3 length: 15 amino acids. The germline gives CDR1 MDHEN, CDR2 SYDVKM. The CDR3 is CARSFASILGPEQYF. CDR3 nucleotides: TGTGCCAGAAGTTTTGCCTCCATTCTAGGGCCCGAGCAGTACTTC.

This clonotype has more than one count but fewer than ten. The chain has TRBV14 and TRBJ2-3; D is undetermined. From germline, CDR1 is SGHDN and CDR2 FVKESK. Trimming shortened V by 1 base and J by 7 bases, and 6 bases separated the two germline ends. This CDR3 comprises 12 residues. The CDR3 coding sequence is TGTGCCAGCAGCCAAGGACTGAATACGCAGTATTTT. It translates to CASSQGLNTQYF.

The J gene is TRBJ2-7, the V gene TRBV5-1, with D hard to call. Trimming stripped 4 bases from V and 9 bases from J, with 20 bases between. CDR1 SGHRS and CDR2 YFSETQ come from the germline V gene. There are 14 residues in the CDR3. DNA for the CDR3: TGCGCCAGCAGCATAACCAGAAACTCCCCGGGGCAGTACTTC. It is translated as CASSITRNSPGQYF.

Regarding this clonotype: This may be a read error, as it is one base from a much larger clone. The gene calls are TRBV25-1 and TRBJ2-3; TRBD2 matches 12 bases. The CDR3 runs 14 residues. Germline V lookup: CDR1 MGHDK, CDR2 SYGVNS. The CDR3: CASATSGGTGTQYF. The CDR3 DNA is TGTGCCAGTGCGACTAGCGGGGGCACAGGTACGCAGTATTTT.

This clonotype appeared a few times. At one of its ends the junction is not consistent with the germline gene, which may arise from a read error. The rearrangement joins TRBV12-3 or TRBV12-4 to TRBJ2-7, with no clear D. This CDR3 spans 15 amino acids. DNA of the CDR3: TGTGCCAGCAGTTTTCATGGGCAGGCCTCCCACGAGCAGTACTTC. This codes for CASSFHGQASHEQYF.

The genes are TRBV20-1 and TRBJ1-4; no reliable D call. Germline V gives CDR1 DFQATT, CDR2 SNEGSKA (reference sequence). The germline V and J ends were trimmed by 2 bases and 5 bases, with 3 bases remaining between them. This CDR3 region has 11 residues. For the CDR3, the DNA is TGCAGTGCTAGACAAAATGAAAAACTGTTTTTT. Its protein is CSARQNEKLFF.

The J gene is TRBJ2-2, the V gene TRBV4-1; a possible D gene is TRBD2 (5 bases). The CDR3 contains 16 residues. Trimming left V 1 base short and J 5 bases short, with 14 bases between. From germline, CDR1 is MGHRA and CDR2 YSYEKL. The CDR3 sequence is CASSQAGRTGTGELFF. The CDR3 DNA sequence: TGCGCCAGCAGCCAAGCAGGTCGAACGGGAACCGGGGAGCTGTTTTTT.

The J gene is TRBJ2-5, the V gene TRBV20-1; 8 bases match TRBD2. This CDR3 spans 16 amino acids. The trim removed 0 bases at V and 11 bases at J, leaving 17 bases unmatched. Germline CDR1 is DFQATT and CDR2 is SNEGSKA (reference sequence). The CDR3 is CSARDLPRLAQNEQYF. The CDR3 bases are TGCAGTGCTAGAGATCTACCCCGACTAGCGCAGAATGAGCAGTACTTC.

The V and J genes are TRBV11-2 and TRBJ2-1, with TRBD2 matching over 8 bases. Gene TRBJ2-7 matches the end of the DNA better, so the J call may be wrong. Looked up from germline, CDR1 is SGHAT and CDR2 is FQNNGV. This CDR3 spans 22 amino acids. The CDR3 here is CASRIRDWGGLAGLYRYNEQYF. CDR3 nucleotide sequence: TGTGCCAGCAGGATAAGGGATTGGGGGGGCCTAGCGGGCCTTTACCGCTACAATGAGCAGTACTTC.

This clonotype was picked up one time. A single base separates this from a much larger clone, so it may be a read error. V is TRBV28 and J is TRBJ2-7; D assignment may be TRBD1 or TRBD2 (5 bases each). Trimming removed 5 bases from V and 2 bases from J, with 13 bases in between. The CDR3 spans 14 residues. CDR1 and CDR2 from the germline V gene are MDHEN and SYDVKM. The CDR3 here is CASSARGKTYEQYF. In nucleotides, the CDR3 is TGTGCCAGCAGTGCACGGGGCAAGACCTACGAGCAGTACTTC.

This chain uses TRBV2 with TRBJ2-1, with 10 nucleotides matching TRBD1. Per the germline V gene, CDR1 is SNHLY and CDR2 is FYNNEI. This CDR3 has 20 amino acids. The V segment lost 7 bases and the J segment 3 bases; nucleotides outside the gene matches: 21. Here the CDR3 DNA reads TGTGCCAGCATTCCCGGGGACAGGGGAGGATGGTACGGGTTCTACAATGAGCAGTTCTTC. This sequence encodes CASIPGDRGGWYGFYNEQFF.

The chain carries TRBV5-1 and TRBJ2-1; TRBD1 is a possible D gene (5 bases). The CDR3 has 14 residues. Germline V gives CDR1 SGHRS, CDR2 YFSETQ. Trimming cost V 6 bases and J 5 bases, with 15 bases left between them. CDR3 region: CASTRTFPDNEQFF. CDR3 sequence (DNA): TGCGCCAGCACCAGGACATTTCCCGACAATGAGCAGTTCTTC.

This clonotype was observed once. The CDR3: CASSISGRNEQYF. The CDR3 DNA reads as TGTGCCAGCAGCATTAGCGGGCGAAATGAGCAGTACTTC. The rearrangement links TRBV2 to TRBJ2-7; 7 bases align to TRBD2. CDR1 is SNHLY, CDR2 FYNNEI, per germline. This CDR3 is built from 13 residues. V shed 6 bases and J 7 bases; nucleotides not matched to a gene: 9.